Listed below are T cell receptor beta chains from one sample, sequenced in a study of cytomegalovirus exposure and HLA in healthy donors. Sequenced by immunoSEQ multiplex PCR; TCRdb stores in-frame clones only, minus some. Here the sample spans approximately 180,000 clones, roughly an eighth being singletons. Sequenced: PBMCs. Receptor source: a man aged 50-60 years in good health and CMV-seropositive. The CDR3 runs from the conserved cysteine through the conserved F or W. The order of the fields is D gene, V gene, clone size, J gene, CDR3 protein, CDR3 DNA. The D gene is left open where the match is weak. Clone size, where shown, is once, few, many, or a class for clones that have expanded.

D gene: TRBD2
V gene: TRBV5-1
clone size: NA
J gene: TRBJ2-3
CDR3 protein: CASSLELAGAGGTQYF
CDR3 DNA: TGCGCCAGCAGCTTGGAGTTAGCGGGGGCCGGGGGTACGCAGTATTTT

D gene: NA
V gene: TRBV30
clone size: few
J gene: TRBJ2-1
CDR3 protein: CAWSLYQASSYNEQFF
CDR3 DNA: TGTGCCTGGAGTCTTTACCAGGCCAGCTCCTACAATGAGCAGTTCTTC

D gene: NA
V gene: TRBV19
clone size: few
J gene: TRBJ1-2
CDR3 protein: CASSTRQSPNYGYTF
CDR3 DNA: TGTGCCAGTAGTACACGACAGTCCCCTAACTATGGCTACACCTTC

D gene: NA
V gene: TRBV2
clone size: few
J gene: TRBJ1-2
CDR3 protein: CASREYGYTF
CDR3 DNA: TGTGCCAGCAGGGAGTATGGCTACACCTTC

D gene: TRBD1
V gene: TRBV9
clone size: few
J gene: TRBJ1-2
CDR3 protein: CASSPGGGPGGDGYTF
CDR3 DNA: TGTGCCAGCAGCCCCGGGGGGGGGCCAGGGGGAGATGGCTACACCTTC

D gene: TRBD2
V gene: TRBV5-1
clone size: few
J gene: TRBJ2-3
CDR3 protein: CASSLNPSGGVDTQYF
CDR3 DNA: TGCGCCAGCAGCTTGAACCCTAGCGGGGGGGTGGATACGCAGTATTTT

D gene: TRBD1
V gene: TRBV18
clone size: NA
J gene: TRBJ2-7
CDR3 protein: CASSPPAGQGPYEQYF
CDR3 DNA: TGTGCCAGCTCACCACCGGCGGGACAGGGGCCCTACGAGCAGTACTTC

D gene: TRBD1
V gene: TRBV30
clone size: few
J gene: TRBJ1-1
CDR3 protein: CAWSVLRTGQNTEAFF
CDR3 DNA: TGTGCCTGGAGTGTACTTAGGACAGGGCAGAACACTGAAGCTTTCTTT

D gene: NA
V gene: TRBV6-6
clone size: NA
J gene: TRBJ2-5
CDR3 protein: CASSNPVATQYF
CDR3 DNA: TGTGCCAGCAGTAACCCCGTGGCGACCCAGTACTTC

D gene: TRBD2
V gene: TRBV18
clone size: NA
J gene: TRBJ2-1
CDR3 protein: CASSPQWTSGANEQFF
CDR3 DNA: TGTGCCAGCTCACCACAGTGGACTAGCGGGGCCAATGAGCAGTTCTTC

D gene: NA
V gene: TRBV6-1
clone size: NA
J gene: TRBJ2-2
CDR3 protein: CASSALPISTGELFF
CDR3 DNA: TGTGCCAGCAGTGCCCTTCCTATTTCAACCGGGGAGCTGTTTTTT

D gene: TRBD1
V gene: TRBV5-4
clone size: few
J gene: TRBJ2-7
CDR3 protein: CASSSGQAWGEQYF
CDR3 DNA: TGTGCCAGCAGCTCCGGACAGGCTTGGGGGGAGCAGTACTTC

D gene: NA
V gene: TRBV2
clone size: NA
J gene: TRBJ1-1
CDR3 protein: CASSARGEAFF
CDR3 DNA: TGTGCCAGCAGCGCTAGGGGAGAAGCTTTCTTT

D gene: NA
V gene: TRBV5-4
clone size: NA
J gene: TRBJ2-5
CDR3 protein: CASSLLQAASRETQYF
CDR3 DNA: TGTGCCAGCAGCTTGTTACAAGCGGCTTCTAGGGAGACCCAGTACTTC

D gene: TRBD1
V gene: TRBV5-4
clone size: NA
J gene: TRBJ2-2
CDR3 protein: CASSLGQGGTGELFF
CDR3 DNA: TGTGCCAGCAGCTTGGGACAGGGGGGAACCGGGGAGCTGTTTTTT

D gene: NA
V gene: TRBV7-2
clone size: NA
J gene: TRBJ1-5
CDR3 protein: CASSPDGGRDSNQPQHF
CDR3 DNA: TGTGCCAGCAGCCCCGACGGCGGGAGAGATAGCAATCAGCCCCAGCATTTT

D gene: TRBD1
V gene: TRBV18
clone size: NA
J gene: TRBJ2-5
CDR3 protein: CASAILPDRAETQYF
CDR3 DNA: TGTGCCAGCGCCATTTTACCGGACAGGGCAGAGACCCAGTACTTC

D gene: NA
V gene: TRBV9
clone size: few
J gene: TRBJ2-5
CDR3 protein: CASSFSQGMGETQYF
CDR3 DNA: TGTGCCAGCAGCTTCAGCCAGGGGATGGGAGAGACCCAGTACTTC

D gene: TRBD1
V gene: TRBV2
clone size: NA
J gene: TRBJ1-6
CDR3 protein: CASRTQTGANSPLHF
CDR3 DNA: TGTGCCAGCAGAACACAGACAGGGGCGAATTCACCCCTCCACTTT

D gene: NA
V gene: TRBV29-1
clone size: few
J gene: TRBJ1-2
CDR3 protein: CSPEGYTF
CDR3 DNA: TGCAGTCCGGAGGGCTACACCTTC

D gene: NA
V gene: TRBV6-6
clone size: few
J gene: TRBJ1-1
CDR3 protein: CASSKTLREGSTEAFF
CDR3 DNA: TGTGCCAGCAGTAAGACCCTCAGGGAAGGGTCCACTGAAGCTTTCTTT

D gene: TRBD2
V gene: TRBV23-1
clone size: NA
J gene: TRBJ2-1
CDR3 protein: CASSQYWLAGINEQFF
CDR3 DNA: TGCGCCAGCAGTCAATATTGGCTAGCGGGGATTAATGAGCAGTTCTTC

D gene: TRBD1
V gene: TRBV7-3
clone size: NA
J gene: TRBJ2-7
CDR3 protein: CASSLNRAGGYEQYF
CDR3 DNA: TGTGCCAGCAGCTTAAATAGGGCAGGGGGCTACGAGCAGTACTTC

D gene: TRBD1
V gene: TRBV29-1
clone size: few
J gene: TRBJ1-2
CDR3 protein: CSAGQGFNYGYTF
CDR3 DNA: TGCAGCGCAGGACAGGGTTTCAACTATGGCTACACCTTC

D gene: NA
V gene: TRBV7-2
clone size: medium-sized
J gene: TRBJ1-2
CDR3 protein: CASTQGSRGGYTF
CDR3 DNA: TGTGCCAGCACCCAAGGTAGCAGGGGAGGCTACACCTTC

D gene: NA
V gene: TRBV6-1
clone size: NA
J gene: TRBJ1-1
CDR3 protein: CASDGGGEAFF
CDR3 DNA: TGTGCCAGCGACGGGGGGGGAGAAGCTTTCTTT

D gene: NA
V gene: TRBV7-9
clone size: NA
J gene: TRBJ2-7
CDR3 protein: CASSLVGGSVVGGEQYF
CDR3 DNA: TGTGCCAGCAGCTTAGTCGGCGGGTCAGTGGTGGGTGGCGAGCAGTACTTC

D gene: NA
V gene: TRBV7-9
clone size: NA
J gene: TRBJ1-1
CDR3 protein: CASSRKKETEAFF
CDR3 DNA: TGTGCCAGCAGCCGTAAAAAAGAGACTGAAGCTTTCTTT

D gene: NA
V gene: TRBV29-1
clone size: few
J gene: TRBJ2-1
CDR3 protein: CSVVGGLHNEQFF
CDR3 DNA: TGCAGCGTTGTCGGGGGGCTTCACAATGAGCAGTTCTTC

D gene: NA
V gene: TRBV29-1
clone size: NA
J gene: TRBJ1-2
CDR3 protein: CSVEDREDYGYTF
CDR3 DNA: TGCAGCGTTGAAGACAGGGAGGACTATGGCTACACCTTC

D gene: NA
V gene: TRBV19
clone size: NA
J gene: TRBJ1-2
CDR3 protein: CASSISGGGYTF
CDR3 DNA: TGTGCCAGTAGTATTTCTGGGGGCGGCTACACCTTC

D gene: NA
V gene: TRBV6-1
clone size: NA
J gene: TRBJ1-2
CDR3 protein: CASKGGGGYGCTF
CDR3 DNA: TGTGCCAGCAAGGGCGGGGGAGGGTATGGCTGCACCTTC

D gene: TRBD2
V gene: TRBV28
clone size: NA
J gene: TRBJ2-6
CDR3 protein: CASREGGDYSGANVLTF
CDR3 DNA: TGTGCCAGCAGGGAGGGAGGGGACTACTCTGGGGCCAACGTCCTGACTTTC

D gene: NA
V gene: TRBV19
clone size: NA
J gene: TRBJ1-2
CDR3 protein: CASSTSVGGAPYGYTF
CDR3 DNA: TGTGCCAGTAGTACGTCAGTGGGGGGAGCGCCTTATGGCTACACCTTC

D gene: TRBD1
V gene: TRBV7-2
clone size: NA
J gene: TRBJ2-2
CDR3 protein: CASSSRTGTGRPGELFF
CDR3 DNA: TGTGCCAGCAGCTCTCGAACCGGGACAGGGAGGCCCGGGGAGCTGTTTTTT

D gene: NA
V gene: TRBV4-1
clone size: NA
J gene: TRBJ1-2
CDR3 protein: CASSQPPGTVNYGYTF
CDR3 DNA: TGCGCCAGCAGCCAGCCCCCCGGCACAGTTAACTATGGCTACACCTTC

D gene: TRBD1
V gene: TRBV4-2
clone size: NA
J gene: TRBJ2-7
CDR3 protein: CASSQVGTGPYEQYF
CDR3 DNA: TGTGCCAGCAGCCAAGTCGGGACAGGGCCCTACGAGCAGTACTTC

D gene: NA
V gene: TRBV6-1
clone size: NA
J gene: TRBJ1-6
CDR3 protein: CASSLNRGIDSPLHF
CDR3 DNA: TGTGCCAGCAGTCTGAACCGGGGTATTGATTCACCCCTCCACTTT

D gene: TRBD1
V gene: TRBV27
clone size: few
J gene: TRBJ2-7
CDR3 protein: CASSPSPGTGGYEQYF
CDR3 DNA: TGTGCCAGCAGCCCGTCGCCCGGGACAGGGGGCTACGAGCAGTACTTC

D gene: TRBD1
V gene: TRBV27
clone size: NA
J gene: TRBJ1-4
CDR3 protein: CASSPWAGGLEKLFF
CDR3 DNA: TGTGCCAGCAGTCCGTGGGCAGGGGGGTTGGAAAAACTGTTTTTT

D gene: NA
V gene: TRBV21-1
clone size: NA
J gene: TRBJ2-3
CDR3 protein: CASSKGQGQSDTQYF
CDR3 DNA: TGTGCCAGCAGCAAGGGTCAGGGTCAGTCAGATACGCAGTATTTT

D gene: NA
V gene: TRBV7-9
clone size: few
J gene: TRBJ2-2
CDR3 protein: CASSLGPGTGELFF
CDR3 DNA: TGTGCCAGCAGCTTGGGTCCGGGGACCGGGGAGCTGTTTTTT

D gene: NA
V gene: TRBV6-5
clone size: NA
J gene: TRBJ2-5
CDR3 protein: CASSPQWGVQYF
CDR3 DNA: TGTGCCAGCAGCCCCCAATGGGGGGTCCAGTACTTC

D gene: NA
V gene: TRBV7-7
clone size: NA
J gene: TRBJ2-2
CDR3 protein: CASSPLTGELFF
CDR3 DNA: TGTGCTAGCAGCCCCCTTACCGGGGAGCTGTTTTTT

D gene: NA
V gene: TRBV28
clone size: once
J gene: TRBJ1-5
CDR3 protein: CATLDTNSNQPQHF
CDR3 DNA: TGTGCCACCTTGGACACCAATAGCAATCAGCCCCAGCATTTT